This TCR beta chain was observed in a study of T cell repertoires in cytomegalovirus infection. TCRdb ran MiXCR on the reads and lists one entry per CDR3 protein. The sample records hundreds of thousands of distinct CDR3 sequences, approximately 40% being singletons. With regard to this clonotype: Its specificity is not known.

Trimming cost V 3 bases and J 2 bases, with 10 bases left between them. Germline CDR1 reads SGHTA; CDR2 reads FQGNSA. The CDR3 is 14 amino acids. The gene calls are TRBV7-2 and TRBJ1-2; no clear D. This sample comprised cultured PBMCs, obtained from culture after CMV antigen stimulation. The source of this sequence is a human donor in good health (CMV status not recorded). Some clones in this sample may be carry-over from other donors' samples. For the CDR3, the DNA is TGTGCCAGCAGCTTTATACTGGGGAACTATGGCTACACCTTC. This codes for CASSFILGNYGYTF.